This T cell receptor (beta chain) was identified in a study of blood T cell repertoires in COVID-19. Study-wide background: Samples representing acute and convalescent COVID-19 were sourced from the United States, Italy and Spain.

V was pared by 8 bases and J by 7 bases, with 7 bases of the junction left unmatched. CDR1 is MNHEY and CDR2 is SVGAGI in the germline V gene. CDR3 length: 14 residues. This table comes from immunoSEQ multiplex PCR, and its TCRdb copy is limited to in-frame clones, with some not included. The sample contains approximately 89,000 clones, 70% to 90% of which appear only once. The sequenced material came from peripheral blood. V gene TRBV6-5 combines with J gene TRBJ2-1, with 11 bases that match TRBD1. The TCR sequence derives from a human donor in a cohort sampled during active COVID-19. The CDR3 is CASFRDRGNNEQFF. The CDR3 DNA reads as TGTGCCAGCTTCCGGGACAGGGGGAATAATGAGCAGTTCTTC.